The 19 T cell receptor beta chains below all came from one sample that was sequenced in a study of prognosis after radiotherapy for stage I lung cancer. From genomic DNA, two-round multiplex PCR was used to amplify TCR beta CDR3. The use of primers specific to each TRBV and TRBJ gene characterized first-round PCR. TCRdb independently ran MiXCR on the multiplex PCR reads; one entry per CDR3 protein. The sample yields fewer than 25,000 distinct CDR3 sequences, 50% seen once. Sequenced material: PBMCs, taken before or after stereotactic body radiation therapy (not recorded which). The receptors shown here come from a donor older than 45 with non-small cell lung cancer.

Remarks on this clonotype: A read error is the likely source, as a far larger clone sits one nucleotide away. V is TRBV6-4 and J is TRBJ2-7; 7 bases line up with TRBD2. The CDR3 runs 14 residues. Germline V gives CDR1 MRHNA, CDR2 SNTAGT. For the CDR3, the DNA is TGTGCCAACAGTTCCGAGGGAGGGCTCTACGAGCAGTACTTC. Its translation is CANSSEGGLYEQYF.

The V call is TRBV6-2 or TRBV6-3, the J call TRBJ2-7, with D unresolved. The CDR3 covers 13 residues. Germline V gene sequence: CDR1 MNHEY, CDR2 SVGEGT. V lost 7 bases and J 3 bases, leaving 13 bases between the germline ends. CDR3 bases: TGTGCCAGCATGGGCGGCTCCTACTACGAGCAGTACTTC. The encoded protein is CASMGGSYYEQYF.

Points on this clonotype: The junction does not match germline at one end; this may be a read error. The chain recombines TRBV19 with TRBJ1-5; 7 bases align to TRBD1. The CDR3 has 15 amino acids. Germline loops: CDR1 LNHDA, CDR2 SQIVND (reference sequence). The CDR3 region has the DNA TGTGCCAGTAGTATGTGCAGGGGGTGGGATCATCCCCAGCATTTT. Translated: CASSMCRGWDHPQHF.

This clonotype was observed at least ten times. V gene TRBV30 combines with J gene TRBJ2-3; TRBD2 aligns across 8 bases. In germline, CDR1 is GTSNPN, CDR2 SVGIG (reference sequence). The ends lost 4 bases at V and 3 bases at J; junction bases unmatched: 0. The CDR3 runs to 12 residues. CDR3 coding DNA: TGTGCCTGGACTAGCGGGACAGATACGCAGTATTTT. Translated: CAWTSGTDTQYF.

Concerning this clonotype itself: The junction and the germline gene differ at one end; a read error may be behind it. This rearrangement joins TRBV2 to TRBJ2-2, with 12 bases lining up with TRBD2. The CDR3 is 15 amino acids. Looked up from germline, CDR1 is SNHLY and CDR2 is FYNNEI. The CDR3, as DNA: TGTGCCAACAGTGTTAGGACTAGCGGGGCCGGGGAGCTGTTTTTT. Translation gives CANSVRTSGAGELFF.

V is TRBV6-4 and J is TRBJ2-1; 9 bases are shared with TRBD1. The J segment lost 6 bases and the V segment lost 5 bases, leaving 5 bases of the junction unmatched. From germline, CDR1 is MRHNA and CDR2 SNTAGT. The CDR3 sequence is 14 residues long. The CDR3 loop is CASSSGTGFNEQFF. The CDR3 nucleotides are TGTGCCAGCAGTTCCGGGACAGGGTTCAATGAGCAGTTCTTC.

This clonotype was seen at least ten times. At one end the junction does not follow the germline gene, possibly because of a read error. The CDR3 DNA reads TGTGCCAGCAGCCAGGGGGGACGGGGGACGAGAGGAAGCACCATATATTTT. Its translation: CASSQGGRGTRGSTIYF. This sequence joins TRBV4-2 and TRBJ1-3; tentatively, D is TRBD1 (5 bases). In germline, CDR1 is LGHNA, CDR2 YNFKEQ. This CDR3 comprises 17 residues.

As concerns this clonotype: A much more abundant neighbour one base away suggests this may be a read error. Written as DNA, the CDR3 is TGTGCCAGCATCCAAACTAGCGGGATCTACGAGCAGTACTTC. This encodes CASIQTSGIYEQYF. The chain joins TRBV6-2 or TRBV6-3 to TRBJ2-7; 10 bases line up with TRBD2. There are 14 residues in the CDR3. CDR1 is MNHEY and CDR2 is SVGEGT in the germline V gene. The trim removed 7 bases at V and 3 bases at J, leaving 6 bases unmatched.

V usage is TRBV6-2 or TRBV6-3 and J usage is TRBJ2-7, with 9 bases fitting TRBD2. The V segment lost 6 bases and the J segment 10 bases; nucleotides outside the gene matches: 13. The CDR3 contains 14 residues. The germline V gene has CDR1 MNHEY and CDR2 SVGEGT. The CDR3 nucleotides read TGTGCCAGCAGCCTCACGGGACTAGCCCCCTACCAGTACTTC. It translates to CASSLTGLAPYQYF.

On this clonotype: A far larger clone is just one base off, so this is likely a read error. The chain uses TRBV7-9 and TRBJ1-1; D remains ambiguous. This CDR3 comprises 15 residues. The V gene's germline CDR1 is SEHNR and CDR2 FQNEAQ (reference sequence). CDR3 sequence: CSSSLALGMNTEAFF. The CDR3 nucleotides read TGTTCCAGCAGCTTAGCGCTGGGGATGAACACTGAAGCTTTCTTT.

To note about this clonotype: A far larger clone lies a single base away; this is likely a read error. The rearrangement links TRBV6-4 to TRBJ2-5, with 8 bases aligning to TRBD1. The germline CDR1 and CDR2 sequences are MRHNA and SNTAGT. J gave up 3 bases and V 5 bases, and 5 bases lay outside the gene matches. CDR3 length: 14 amino acids. The CDR3 protein is CASSYETGEETQYF. The CDR3 DNA is TGTGCCAGCAGTTACGAGACAGGGGAAGAGACCCAGTACTTC.

This clonotype has ten or more counts. Compared with germline, one end of the junction differs, possibly owing to a read error. As DNA, the CDR3 is TGTGCCAGCTTGCCCAGTACGACGGCCAGCACAGATACGCAGTGTTTT. It is translated as CASLPSTTASTDTQCF. The chain couples TRBV12-3 or TRBV12-4 to TRBJ2-3; D is ambiguous. The CDR3 sequence is 16 residues long.

This clonotype was observed a few times. J is TRBJ2-2 and V is TRBV11-3; no clear D. V gave up 1 base and J gave up 3 bases, with 9 bases separating them. Germline CDR1 reads SGHNT; CDR2 reads YENEEA. CDR3 length: 15 amino acids. CDR3 sequence (DNA): TGTGCCAGCAGCTTAGCTCGGAGTGACACCGGGGAGCTGTTTTTT. It is translated as CASSLARSDTGELFF.

Concerning this clonotype: Possible read error: a much larger clone is one base away. The chain uses TRBV20-1 and TRBJ1-4; no reliable D call. The CDR3 runs to 15 residues. Germline V CDR1 and CDR2: DFQATT, SNEGSKA (reference sequence). V lost 5 bases and J lost 4, with 17 bases in between. CDR3 protein: CSACGNILGNEKLFF. The CDR3 DNA is TGCAGTGCTTGCGGCAACATCCTGGGTAATGAAAAACTGTTTTTT.

This chain joins TRBV27 and TRBJ2-3; 7 bases are a match to TRBD2. Germline assignment: CDR1 MNHEY and CDR2 SMNVEV (reference sequence). The CDR3 spans 17 residues. With V trimmed by 9 bases and J by 4 bases, 19 bases remained unmatched. The CDR3 region has the DNA TGTGCCAGTCCCCCGGGACTAAGGGAGGGCCTATCAGATACGCAGTATTTT. Its protein product is CASPPGLREGLSDTQYF.

The rearrangement links TRBV9 to TRBJ1-2; 7 bases are a match to TRBD1. The CDR3 loop spans 14 amino acids. Germline values: CDR1 SGDLS, CDR2 YYNGEE. After removal of 4 bases from V and 3 bases from J, the junction contained 6 bases not matched to a gene. The CDR3 region is CASSRGGTDYGYTF. Written as DNA, the CDR3 is TGTGCCAGCAGCAGGGGCGGGACAGACTATGGCTACACCTTC.

The chain combines TRBV11-1 with TRBJ2-7; TRBD2 matches 7 bases. The CDR3 has 14 residues. J lost 6 bases, V lost 2 bases, and 7 bases had no gene match. Germline CDR1 and CDR2: SGHAT and FQDESV (reference sequence). CDR3 nucleotides: TGTGCCAGCAGCTTATCGGGAGGTCGTAGCGAGCAGTACTTC. This gives the protein CASSLSGGRSEQYF. Full variable domain (remainder filled in from reference TRBV11-1 and TRBJ2-7): EAEVAQSPRYKITEKSQAVAFWCDPISGHATLYWYRQILGQGPELLVQFQDESVVDDSQLPKDRFSAERLKGVDSTLKIQPAELGDSAMYLCASSLSGGRSEQYFGPGTRLTVT.

Ten or more counts support this clonotype. The rearrangement joins TRBV12-3 or TRBV12-4 to TRBJ2-3; 8 bases line up with TRBD2. The CDR3 is 14 amino acids. J lost 9 bases, V lost 6 bases, and 11 bases had no gene match. The DNA for the CDR3 is TGTGCCAGCAGCCCGGGGGGGGGGGGAAGGACGCAGTATTTT. It translates to CASSPGGGGRTQYF.

This clonotype was detected ten times or more. The chain combines TRBV4-2 with TRBJ1-2; D may be TRBD1 (6 bases). Trimming cost V 0 bases and J 8 bases, with 13 bases left between them. The CDR3 totals 14 residues. CDR1 is LGHNA, CDR2 YNFKEQ, per germline. The CDR3 here is CASSQDIAGDGYTF. CDR3 nucleotide sequence: TGTGCCAGCAGCCAAGATATCGCAGGGGACGGCTACACCTTC.